In its sample, the clone carrying this T cell receptor beta chain was seen a few times. The CDR3 contains 15 residues. V shed 6 bases and J 4 bases; nucleotides not matched to a gene: 7. Germline loops: CDR1 MNHEY, CDR2 SVGAGI. This sample was included in a study of T cell changes during pregnancy in multiple sclerosis. The repertoire was sequenced with immunoSEQ multiplex PCR; TCRdb's copy has only in-frame clones and lacks some. The data show just under 85,000 clones, with just over 90% seen just once and approximately 2.5% held by the top ten. The specimen comprised peripheral blood, sampled in the first trimester of pregnancy. The chain joins TRBV6-5 to TRBJ1-4, with 8 bases that match TRBD1. The clonotype comes from a female donor with multiple sclerosis, enrolled in a pregnancy study. The CDR3 DNA reads TGTGCCAGCAGGGATGACAGGGGAATTAATGAAAAACTGTTTTTT. Encoded protein: CASRDDRGINEKLFF.